A selection of T cell receptor beta chains follows, all from one sample in a study of blood T cells in healthy people across ages. TCRdb re-called the 5' RACE reads with MiXCR, one entry per CDR3 protein. The sample includes more than 1,400,000 distinct CDR3 sequences, around two fifths of them seen just once. The source material was blood. These receptors originate from a woman younger than 35 in good health. Both conserved end residues are part of each CDR3. A D gene is named only where the DNA matches it firmly. Size is omitted from some rows. Given values are once, few, many or a class for expanded clones.

d_gene,j_gene,v_gene,abundance,CDR3nt,CDR3aa
TRBD2,TRBJ2-7,TRBV6-5,NA,TGTGCCAGCAGGGAAACCTCTAGCGGGGGTTACGAGCAGTACTTC,CASRETSSGGYEQYF
TRBD2,TRBJ2-1,TRBV4-1,few,TGCGCCAGCAGCCAACTGACTAGCGGGAGGAAGTTCTTC,CASSQLTSGRKFF
NA,TRBJ1-2,TRBV7-2,NA,TGTGCCAGCAGCGGAATACAGGTCTATGGCTACACCTTC,CASSGIQVYGYTF
TRBD1,TRBJ1-1,TRBV7-9,NA,TGTGCCAGCAGACCTAACCAGGGGGGGCTTGGTGAAGCTTTCTTT,CASRPNQGGLGEAFF
TRBD2,TRBJ2-5,TRBV7-8,NA,TGTGCCAGCAGCTTAGAGTCTAGCGGGTTCCAAGAGACCCAGTACTTC,CASSLESSGFQETQYF
TRBD1,TRBJ2-7,TRBV3-1,NA,TGTGCCAGCGGCCAAGAGGGCCGAGGGGGCTACTACGAGCAGTACTTC,CASGQEGRGGYYEQYF
NA,TRBJ2-1,TRBV11-1,NA,TGTGCCAGCAGCTTAGGCCAGGGCGGCGACAATGAGCAGTTCTTC,CASSLGQGGDNEQFF
TRBD2,TRBJ2-7,TRBV4-2,NA,TGTGCCAGCAGCCAGAGCGGGAAAGGGGACGAGCAGTACTTC,CASSQSGKGDEQYF
TRBD2,TRBJ2-1,TRBV19,NA,TGTGCCAGTAGCTACCTTGGGACTAGCGGAGCAAATGAGCAGTTCTTC,CASSYLGTSGANEQFF
TRBD2,TRBJ2-1,TRBV7-9,few,TGTGCCAGCAGCAAAGGACTAGCGTACAATGAGCAGTTCTTC,CASSKGLAYNEQFF
NA,TRBJ2-2,TRBV19,NA,TGTGCCAGTAGTCCGGACAGTGGAGGTCGCACCGGGGAGCTGTTTTTT,CASSPDSGGRTGELFF
NA,TRBJ1-3,TRBV5-1,once,TGCGCCAGCAGCTTGGTACGTTCGGATTACGGAAACACCATATATTTT,CASSLVRSDYGNTIYF
NA,TRBJ2-6,TRBV27,NA,TGTGCCAGCAGCCGATATAAACCTGGGGCCAACGTCCTGACTTTC,CASSRYKPGANVLTF
NA,TRBJ1-1,TRBV2,NA,TGTGCCAGCAGTGATCCGGGGGGGAAGGTGACTGAAGCTTTCTTT,CASSDPGGKVTEAFF
NA,TRBJ2-7,TRBV4-1,NA,TGCGCCAGCAGCCAAGGGGCGATCAGAGGCACCTACAATGAGCAGTACTTC,CASSQGAIRGTYNEQYF
TRBD1,TRBJ2-7,TRBV20-1,NA,TGCAGTGCTAGCCCCGGGGGGACAGGGGAACCCTCCGAGCAGTACTTC,CSASPGGTGEPSEQYF
NA,TRBJ1-1,TRBV7-8,NA,TGTGCCAGCAGCTTAGGTGCACAGGTGAACACTGAAGCTTTCTTT,CASSLGAQVNTEAFF
NA,TRBJ2-3,TRBV20-1,NA,TGCAGTGGCAAAGTGGGAGCGGGCAAAACCACAGATACGCAGTATTTT,CSGKVGAGKTTDTQYF
NA,TRBJ2-2,TRBV4-1,NA,TGCGCCAGCAGCCAAGTAGAGGGTAGCACCGGGGAGCTGTTTTTT,CASSQVEGSTGELFF
NA,TRBJ2-7,TRBV28,NA,TGTGCCAGCAGCCCCTTGGGCCGGGACACCACTTTTTACGAGCAGTACTTC,CASSPLGRDTTFYEQYF
NA,TRBJ2-7,TRBV9,few,TGTGCCAGCAGCACCATCCCGGACTACGAGCAGTACTTC,CASSTIPDYEQYF
TRBD2,TRBJ2-1,TRBV7-2,many,TGTGCCAGCAGCCTTAGCGGGAGAGGCGAGCAGTTCTTC,CASSLSGRGEQFF
NA,TRBJ2-3,TRBV5-1,few,TGCGCCAGCAGCTTAAGCGGGCCGGGACAAGATACGCAGTATTTT,CASSLSGPGQDTQYF
TRBD1,TRBJ2-3,TRBV5-1,NA,TGCGCCAGCAGCACCGGGACAGGGGGCGTGGATACGCAGTATTTT,CASSTGTGGVDTQYF
NA,TRBJ1-2,TRBV25-1,NA,TGTGACAGCAGTGCCACTAGTAACTATGGCTACACCTTC,CDSSATSNYGYTF
NA,TRBJ2-7,TRBV6-6,NA,TGTGCCAGCAGTTACTCGAGGCCGCAGGGTTCCTACTACGAGCAGTACTTC,CASSYSRPQGSYYEQYF
TRBD2,TRBJ2-5,TRBV20-1,NA,TGCAGCCCGCGGACTAGCGGGAGTCGCGATGAGCAGTACTTC,CSPRTSGSRDEQYF
NA,TRBJ1-3,TRBV4-1,NA,TGCGCCAGCAGCCCCCTCGCAGGGGTGGGAAACACCATATATTTT,CASSPLAGVGNTIYF
TRBD1,TRBJ1-1,TRBV6-1,NA,TGTGCCAGCAGTGAACTCAGGGGGACTGAAGCTTTCTTT,CASSELRGTEAFF
TRBD1,TRBJ2-7,TRBV20-1,NA,TGCAGTACTAGACAGGGAACAACCTACGAGCAGTACTTC,CSTRQGTTYEQYF
TRBD1,TRBJ2-7,TRBV7-2,many,TGTGCCAGCAGCTTAGAATTTGGGACAGCATCCTACGAGCAGTACTTC,CASSLEFGTASYEQYF